These 25 T cell receptor beta chains share one sample of origin, sequenced in a study of blood T cell repertoires in COVID-19. Libraries were prepared by immunoSEQ multiplex PCR; TCRdb keeps only in-frame clonotypes and omits some of them. The sample comprises around 75,000 clones, roughly 80% of which are singletons, and 13% rests with the top ten. Sequencing input: peripheral blood. The receptors originated from a man between 50 and 59 years old with COVID-19, enrolled during active disease.

The rearrangement links TRBV5-6 to TRBJ2-5; 8 bases agree with TRBD1. Germline loops: CDR1 SGHDT, CDR2 YYEEEE. CDR3 length: 15 residues. V dropped 3 bases and J dropped 4; count of bases not matched to a gene: 8. CDR3 sequence (DNA): TGTGCCAGCAGCTCGACAGGGGCAGAGGGAGAGACCCAGTACTTC. It is translated as CASSSTGAEGETQYF.

The chain recombines TRBV5-5 with TRBJ1-1; TRBD1 might be the D (5 bases). Trimming shortened V by 6 bases and J by 1 base, and 16 bases separated the two germline ends. Germline CDR1 reads SGHKS; CDR2 reads YYEKEE (reference sequence). The CDR3 covers 15 residues. CDR3 sequence reads: CASNNRGVSNTEAFF. The CDR3 DNA reads TGTGCCAGCAACAATCGGGGGGTATCGAACACTGAAGCTTTCTTT.

The chain links TRBV7-9 to TRBJ2-7; the D is unclear. Trimming removed 1 base at V and 1 base at J, with 14 bases between. The CDR3 sequence is 16 residues long. Germline values: CDR1 SEHNR, CDR2 FQNEAQ (reference sequence). CDR3 sequence reads: CASSLGGLLSSYEQYF. CDR3 bases: TGTGCCAGCAGCTTAGGTGGTCTGTTGAGTTCCTACGAGCAGTACTTC.

The genes are TRBV7-9 and TRBJ2-5; TRBD2 matches 8 bases. The CDR3 is made up of 14 amino acids. V was pared by 7 bases and J by 3 bases, with 7 bases of the junction left unmatched. CDR1 and CDR2 (germline): SEHNR, FQNEAQ (reference sequence). The CDR3 bases are TGTGCCAGCACCTTTTTGGGACTAGAAGAGACCCAGTACTTC. This gives the protein CASTFLGLEETQYF.

J is TRBJ2-1 and V is TRBV9, with 12 bases identical to TRBD2. V gave up 3 bases and J gave up 10 bases; unmatched junction bases: 8. CDR1 and CDR2 from the germline V gene are SGDLS and YYNGEE. The CDR3 is made up of 15 amino acids. CDR3 loop: CASSASGGVSSEQFF. As DNA, the CDR3 is TGTGCCAGCAGCGCTAGCGGGGGGGTATCGTCGGAGCAGTTCTTC.

The V gene is TRBV28, the J gene TRBJ2-3; TRBD2 matches 9 bases. CDR3 length: 15 residues. Trimming removed 2 bases from V and 1 base from J; junction bases left unmatched: 1. CDR1 and CDR2 from the germline V gene are MDHEN and SYDVKM. The CDR3, as DNA: TGTGCCAGCAGTTTAGCTAGCGGGGGCACAGATACGCAGTATTTT. Translating gives CASSLASGGTDTQYF. The whole variable domain, remainder taken from reference TRBV28 and TRBJ2-3, is DVKVTQSSRYLVKRTGEKVFLECVQDMDHENMFWYRQDPGLGLRLIYFSYDVKMKEKGDIPEGYSVSREKKERFSLILESASTNQTSMYLCASSLASGGTDTQYFGPGTRLTVL.

This chain connects TRBV9 to TRBJ1-6, with 10 positions matching TRBD1. Per germline, CDR1 SGDLS and CDR2 YYNGEE. V shed 3 bases and J 10 bases; nucleotides not matched to a gene: 4. The CDR3 sequence is 14 residues long. CDR3 bases: TGTGCCAGCAGCGGGACAGGGGGTGGCTCACCCCTCCACTTT. Its protein is CASSGTGGGSPLHF.

The rearrangement links TRBV6-5 to TRBJ2-3, with 7 bases fitting TRBD1. The CDR3 loop spans 15 amino acids. J gave up 6 bases and V 7 bases, and 13 bases lay outside the gene matches. The V gene's germline CDR1 is MNHEY and CDR2 SVGAGI. CDR3 in DNA: TGTGCCAGCATGAGGGACAGTACCTTCAAGGATACGCAGTATTTT. This gives the protein CASMRDSTFKDTQYF.

This chain uses TRBV6-2 or TRBV6-3 with TRBJ2-3; 9 nucleotides align to TRBD2. From germline, CDR1 is MNHEY and CDR2 SVGEGT. The V gene end was trimmed by 5 bases and the J gene end by 2 bases; junction bases not matched to a gene: 14. The CDR3 spans 18 residues. The chain's CDR3 is CASSPGGTSQITTDTQYF. CDR3 sequence (DNA): TGTGCCAGCAGTCCCGGAGGGACTAGCCAAATAACCACAGATACGCAGTATTTT.

This clone was seen just once. The rearrangement uses TRBV27 and TRBJ2-2; D ambiguous. The CDR3 sequence is 14 residues long. The V and J ends lost 8 bases and 1 base respectively, with 11 bases between them. Germline CDR1 MNHEY, CDR2 SMNVEV (reference sequence). The CDR3 nucleotides are TGTGCCAGCGCGACTCTAGAGAACACCGGGGAGCTGTTTTTT. Translation: CASATLENTGELFF.

This clone was found once. The chain is built from TRBV5-1 and TRBJ1-2, with 7 bases lining up with TRBD1. CDR3 size: 13 residues. J lost 0 bases, V lost 7 bases, and 3 bases had no gene match. The germline CDR1 and CDR2 sequences are SGHRS and YFSETQ. DNA for the CDR3: TGCGCCAGCGGGACAGTCCCTAACTATGGCTACACCTTC. This sequence encodes CASGTVPNYGYTF.

This chain connects TRBV18 to TRBJ1-1, with TRBD1 identical over 10 bases. The V and J ends lost 0 bases and 6 bases, in that order; junction bases with no gene match: 10. The CDR3 is 17 amino acids. Germline assignment: CDR1 KGHSH and CDR2 LQKENI. The DNA of the CDR3 is TGTGCCAGCTCACCACCGGGGGACAGGGGAGAGAGGGCTGAAGCTTTCTTT. This translates into CASSPPGDRGERAEAFF. Supplemented by reference TRBV18 and TRBJ1-1, the full variable domain reads NAGVMQNPRHLVRRRGQEARLRCSPMKGHSHVYWYRQLPEEGLKFMVYLQKENIIDESGMPKERFSAEFPKEGPSILRIQQVVRGDSAAYFCASSPPGDRGERAEAFFGQGTRLTVV.

This sequence joins TRBV5-4 and TRBJ2-7; possible D gene TRBD2, 7 bases. V lost 4 bases and J 2 bases, leaving 13 bases between the germline ends. Per the germline V gene, CDR1 is SGHNT and CDR2 is YYREEE (reference sequence). This CDR3 is built from 14 residues. The CDR3 coding sequence is TGTGCCAGCAGCAGAGGGGGGGGGCCCTACGAGCAGTACTTC. This translates into CASSRGGGPYEQYF.

This clone has a handful of counts. The rearrangement links TRBV4-2 to TRBJ1-1; D not certain. Per the germline V gene, CDR1 is LGHNA and CDR2 is YNFKEQ. The CDR3 totals 11 residues. Trimming removed 5 bases from V and 6 bases from J, with 7 bases in between. The CDR3 DNA follows: TGTGCCAGCAGCTCCCGGGCTGAAGCTTTCTTT. This encodes CASSSRAEAFF.

The rearrangement links TRBV13 to TRBJ2-7, with TRBD1 matching 7 bases. This CDR3 comprises 14 residues. Germline V CDR1 and CDR2: PRHDT, FYEKMQ (reference sequence). J lost 1 base, V lost 3 bases, and 3 bases had no gene match. The CDR3 reads CASSFRGSSYEQYF. Written as DNA, the CDR3 is TGTGCCAGCAGCTTCAGGGGGTCGTCCTACGAGCAGTACTTC.

The gene calls are TRBV5-5 and TRBJ1-1; 7 bases are a match to TRBD1. J gave up 5 bases and V 4 bases, and 8 bases lay outside the gene matches. Germline loops: CDR1 SGHKS, CDR2 YYEKEE (reference sequence). CDR3 length equals 14 residues. The CDR3 DNA sequence: TGTGCCAGCAGCCAGGCAGGGGGTGATACTGAAGCTTTCTTT. This translates into CASSQAGGDTEAFF.

This chain joins TRBV3-1 (or the pseudogene TRBV3-2) and TRBJ2-3; TRBD2 matches 9 bases. V shed 4 bases and J 4 bases; nucleotides not matched to a gene: 9. CDR3 length: 16 amino acids. Germline V gene sequence: CDR1 LGHDT, CDR2 YNNKEL (reference sequence). The CDR3: CASSPSPGLASDTQYF. CDR3 DNA sequence: TGTGCCAGCAGCCCCTCCCCGGGACTAGCCTCAGATACGCAGTATTTT.

The chain couples TRBV12-5 to TRBJ2-4; 8 bases map to TRBD1. This CDR3 is built from 18 residues. Per germline, CDR1 LGHNT and CDR2 FRNRAP. Trimming cost V 2 bases and J 1 base; bases outside gene matches: 10. DNA for the CDR3: TGTGCTAGTGGTTTGCTTATCGGGACAGGAGACGCCAAAAACATTCAGTACTTC. It encodes CASGLLIGTGDAKNIQYF.

The rearrangement links TRBV6-6 to TRBJ2-2; 9 nucleotides agree with TRBD1. The CDR3 is 13 residues long. V trimming: 6 bases; J trimming: 4 bases; junction bases outside the gene matches: 0. The germline V gene has CDR1 MNHNY and CDR2 SVGAGI (reference sequence). CDR3 bases: TGTGCCAGCAGGACAGGGGGCACCGGGGAGCTGTTTTTT. This codes for CASRTGGTGELFF.

This clone was detected only once. The chain joins TRBV5-5 to TRBJ1-2, with D perhaps matching TRBD1 (5 bases). Trimming pared 4 bases from V and 5 bases from J, leaving 15 bases between. Germline V gene sequence: CDR1 SGHKS, CDR2 YYEKEE (reference sequence). The length of the CDR3 is 14 residues. CDR3 residues: CASSTGGAGYGYTF. DNA for the CDR3: TGTGCCAGCAGCACCGGAGGGGCTGGTTATGGCTACACCTTC.

The chain employs TRBV10-3 and TRBJ2-1, with 7 bases aligning to TRBD2. Germline lookup yields CDR1 ENHRY and CDR2 SYGVKD. J lost 4 bases, V lost 6 bases, and 6 bases had no gene match. The CDR3 is 14 residues long. The DNA for the CDR3 is TGTGCCATCAGGGGCGGGGGATTATACAATGAGCAGTTCTTC. It yields the protein CAIRGGGLYNEQFF.

The chain links TRBV4-1 to TRBJ2-7, with D hard to call. The CDR3 is 16 residues long. CDR1 MGHRA and CDR2 YSYEKL come from the germline V gene. Trimming left V 0 bases short and J 2 bases short, with 14 bases between. The CDR3 DNA is TGCGCCAGCAGCCAAGATGTAACAGACGGAACCTACGAGCAGTACTTC. Its translation: CASSQDVTDGTYEQYF.

The chain has TRBV6-5 and TRBJ1-2, with 12 bases that match TRBD1. The trim removed 6 bases at V and 8 bases at J, leaving 4 bases unmatched. Germline CDR1 MNHEY, CDR2 SVGAGI. The CDR3 has 13 amino acids. CDR3 residues: CASRTGTGGGYTF. The CDR3 coding sequence is TGTGCCAGCAGAACCGGGACAGGGGGCGGCTACACCTTC.

The chain links TRBV7-9 to TRBJ2-2; D unresolved. The germline gives CDR1 SEHNR, CDR2 FQNEAQ (reference sequence). The CDR3 is made up of 14 amino acids. Trimming stripped 1 base from V and 6 bases from J, with 9 bases between. DNA of the CDR3: TGTGCCAGCAGCTTAGTTTCTAGTCCCGGGGAGCTGTTTTTT. Amino acids: CASSLVSSPGELFF. Filled out from reference TRBV7-9 and TRBJ2-2, the complete variable domain reads DTGVSQNPRHKITKRGQNVTFRCDPISEHNRLYWYRQTLGQGPEFLTYFQNEAQLEKSRLLSDRFSAERPKGSFSTLEIQRTEQGDSAMYLCASSLVSSPGELFFGEGSRLTVL.

The chain uses TRBV30 and TRBJ2-3, with 11 bases lining up with TRBD2. V was pared by 3 bases and J by 3 bases, with 8 bases of the junction left unmatched. Germline CDR1 reads GTSNPN; CDR2 reads SVGIG (reference sequence). The CDR3 runs 16 residues. The CDR3 protein is CAWSRTSGGWTDTQYF. CDR3 coding DNA: TGTGCCTGGAGCCGAACTAGCGGGGGTTGGACAGATACGCAGTATTTT.